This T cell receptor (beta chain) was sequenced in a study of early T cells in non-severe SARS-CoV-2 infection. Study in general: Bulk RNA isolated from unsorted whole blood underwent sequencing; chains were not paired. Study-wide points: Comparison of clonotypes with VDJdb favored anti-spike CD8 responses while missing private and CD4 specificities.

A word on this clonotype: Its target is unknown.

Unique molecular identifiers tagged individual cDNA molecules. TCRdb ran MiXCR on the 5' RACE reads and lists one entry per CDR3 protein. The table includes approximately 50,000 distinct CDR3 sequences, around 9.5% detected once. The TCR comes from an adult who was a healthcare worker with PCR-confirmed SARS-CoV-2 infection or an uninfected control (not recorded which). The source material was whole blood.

The CDR3: CASRGTGRLYEQYF. CDR3 sequence (DNA): TGTGCCAGCAGGGGGACAGGGCGTCTCTACGAGCAGTACTTC. J is TRBJ2-7 and V is TRBV12-3 or TRBV12-4; 9 bases are a match to TRBD1. J lost 3 bases, V lost 6 bases, and 6 bases had no gene match. This CDR3 is built from 14 residues.